A single sample is the source of the 4 T cell receptor beta chains below, sequenced in a study of spatial heterogeneity in lung cancer (dated by TCRdb to 2018 to 2020). Broader findings and caveats from the paper: A correlation was observed between the number of expanded intratumoral alpha and beta TCRs and the tumor nonsynonymous mutation count.

In light of the paper, this sample's time point label describes: sample taken at primary tumor resection. The method was 5' RACE. Sequencer: NextSeq 500. TCRdb reanalyzed the raw reads on its own, using fastp at Q25 for trimming and MiXCR for clone calling, and kept in-frame beta chains. All rows with the same CDR3 protein become a single entry with the most common DNA and genes. This sample lists some 7,000 distinct CDR3 sequences; roughly 13% were detected once. The ten top clones hold under 9.5% of the sample. For these TCRs, the target antigens are not known. This material consisted of lung tumor tissue, taken at surgery. These receptors all come from a male donor with early-stage non-small cell lung cancer.

In its sample, this clonotype was seen once. The chain uses TRBV20-1 and TRBJ1-6, with D possibly matching TRBD1 (5 bases). Germline-derived CDR1 and CDR2 are DFQATT and SNEGSKA (reference sequence). This CDR3 spans 14 amino acids. Trimming left V 1 base short and J 5 bases short, with 9 bases between. CDR3 sequence reads: CSARGQNHNSPLHF. CDR3 DNA: TGCAGTGCTAGAGGACAGAACCATAATTCACCCCTCCACTTT.

This clonotype counts as large. The chain joins TRBV20-1 to TRBJ1-1, with unresolved D. V was cut by 2 bases and J by 4 bases, with 11 bases left in between. The V gene's germline CDR1 is DFQATT and CDR2 SNEGSKA (reference sequence). The CDR3 is 13 residues long. The CDR3 region has the DNA TGCAGTGCTAGATCTCCGTGGGGCACTGAAGCTTTCTTT. As protein: CSARSPWGTEAFF.

This clonotype counts as medium-sized. The rearrangement uses TRBV27 and TRBJ2-1; D not certain. The CDR3 covers 15 residues. CDR1 and CDR2 from the germline V gene are MNHEY and SMNVEV (reference sequence). V dropped 7 bases and J dropped 5 bases, with 18 bases sitting between them. In DNA, the CDR3 is TGTGCCAGCAATTCCGGGTCCCAGCACCACAATGAGCAGTTCTTC. This encodes CASNSGSQHHNEQFF.

This clonotype is classed as medium-sized. The rearrangement joins TRBV4-2 to TRBJ2-1; the D is unclear. CDR3 size: 14 residues. The germline CDR1 and CDR2 sequences are LGHNA and YNFKEQ. Trimming removed 1 base at V and 5 bases at J, with 9 bases between. The CDR3 bases are TGTGCCAGCAGCCAAGGACTTCCTCACAATGAGCAGTTCTTC. This gives the protein CASSQGLPHNEQFF.